Each of the 15 T cell receptor beta chains below was sequenced from the same sample in a study of early T cells in non-severe SARS-CoV-2 infection. TCRdb called the 5' RACE reads again in MiXCR, with one record for every CDR3 protein. The sample includes some 40,000 distinct CDR3 sequences, 3% to 4.5% seen only once; the top ten take approximately 9.1%. Sequenced sample: whole blood. Every receptor here comes from an adult who was a healthcare worker with PCR-confirmed SARS-CoV-2 infection or an uninfected control (not recorded which).

This clonotype was counted at least ten times. The V gene is TRBV12-3 or TRBV12-4, the J gene TRBJ2-1; no firm D call. The V end lost 3 bases, the J end lost 6 bases, and 6 bases lay between the germline ends. This CDR3 region has 12 residues. The CDR3 DNA reads TGTGCCAGCAGTTTCGACCGCAATGAGCAGTTCTTC. Translated: CASSFDRNEQFF.

This clonotype was counted between two and nine times. The CDR3 protein is CSARVTGGNEQFF. As DNA, the CDR3 is TGCAGTGCTAGAGTCACAGGGGGCAATGAGCAGTTCTTC. The chain is built from TRBV20-1 and TRBJ2-1, with 8 positions matching TRBD1. The CDR3 runs to 13 residues. Looked up from germline, CDR1 is DFQATT and CDR2 is SNEGSKA (reference sequence). The junction had 2 bases not matched to a gene; V was cut back by 1 base and J by 6 bases.

This clonotype was observed many times. This sequence joins TRBV20-1 and TRBJ1-5; D is undetermined. CDR1 and CDR2 (germline): DFQATT, SNEGSKA (reference sequence). Trimming left V 6 bases short and J 0 bases short, with 9 bases between. The CDR3 loop spans 13 amino acids. The CDR3 protein is CSALVDSNQPQHF. The DNA for the CDR3 is TGCAGTGCCCTGGTTGATAGCAATCAGCCCCAGCATTTT.

The J gene is TRBJ2-2, the V gene TRBV11-2; D ambiguous. CDR1 SGHAT and CDR2 FQNNGV come from the germline V gene. The CDR3 contains 13 residues. V was shortened by 0 bases and J by 5 bases, with 4 bases between the two germline ends. For the CDR3, the DNA is TGTGCCAGCAGCTTAGATGGGACCGGGGAGCTGTTTTTT. This gives the protein CASSLDGTGELFF.

The table lists this clonotype with many counts. The V and J genes are TRBV2 and TRBJ2-3, with no clear D. This CDR3 has 12 amino acids. CDR1 and CDR2 (germline): SNHLY, FYNNEI. V shed 5 bases and J shed 5 bases, with 8 bases lying between them. The CDR3 here is CASSRVIDTQYF. The CDR3 DNA is TGTGCCAGCAGTCGAGTTATAGATACGCAGTATTTT.

This clonotype was recorded many times. The chain carries TRBV19 and TRBJ2-5; D not resolved. The CDR3 sequence is 10 residues long. Germline CDR1 is LNHDA and CDR2 is SQIVND (reference sequence). V was cut by 3 bases and J by 10 bases, with 6 bases left in between. The CDR3 DNA follows: TGTGCCAGTAGTATCGGTGGCCAGTACTTC. This gives the protein CASSIGGQYF.

This clonotype was seen repeatedly, ten times or more. The chain uses TRBV12-3 or TRBV12-4 and TRBJ2-1, with D hard to call. V was cut by 2 bases and J by 6 bases, with 5 bases left in between. The CDR3 spans 12 residues. The CDR3 here is CASSLKPNEQFF. As DNA, the CDR3 is TGTGCCAGCAGTTTAAAACCCAATGAGCAGTTCTTC.

This clonotype was detected ten times or more. The J gene is TRBJ2-2, the V gene TRBV7-2; 9 bases are a match to TRBD2. The CDR3 consists of 15 residues. V trimming: 2 bases; J trimming: 5 bases; junction bases outside the gene matches: 3. The V gene's germline CDR1 is SGHTA and CDR2 FQGNSA. CDR3 loop: CASSLLAGTTGELFF. For the CDR3, the DNA is TGTGCCAGCAGCTTACTAGCGGGAACGACCGGGGAGCTGTTTTTT.

Ten or more counts support this clonotype. The gene calls are TRBV5-1 and TRBJ2-1; D might be TRBD1 (5 bases). The V end lost 4 bases, the J end lost 12 bases, and 17 bases lay between the germline ends. The CDR3 is 13 amino acids. From germline, CDR1 is SGHRS and CDR2 YFSETQ. The CDR3 here is CASSEMGRLGQFF. CDR3 in DNA: TGCGCCAGCAGCGAAATGGGGCGTCTTGGGCAGTTCTTC.

This clonotype has ten or more counts. This chain links TRBV6-5 with TRBJ1-6; possible D gene TRBD1, 6 bases. The CDR3 spans 15 residues. Trimming took off 2 bases at V and 5 bases at J, with 10 bases between the two ends. Germline CDR1 and CDR2: MNHEY and SVGAGI. The CDR3 sequence: CASSYGTPDNSPLHF. CDR3 in DNA: TGTGCCAGCAGTTACGGGACACCCGATAATTCACCCCTCCACTTT.

This clonotype was recorded at least ten times. The rearrangement links TRBV5-1 to TRBJ2-2, with TRBD2 identical over 13 bases. Germline-derived CDR1 and CDR2 are SGHRS and YFSETQ. Trimming at V came to 4 bases and at J to 7 bases, leaving 7 bases not matched to a gene. The CDR3 is made up of 16 amino acids. CDR3 DNA sequence: TGCGCCAGCAGCCTCGGACTAGCGGGAGTTGGCGGGGAGCTGTTTTTT. It translates to CASSLGLAGVGGELFF. Based on the CDR3 plus reference TRBV5-1 and TRBJ2-2, the full variable domain is KAGVTQTPRYLIKTRGQQVTLSCSPISGHRSVSWYQQTPGQGLQFLFEYFSETQRNKGNFPGRFSGRQFSNSRSEMNVSTLELGDSALYLCASSLGLAGVGGELFFGEGSRLTVL.

This clonotype was observed many times. The chain joins TRBV7-2 to TRBJ2-1, with TRBD2 identical over 12 bases. This CDR3 has 19 amino acids. CDR1 is SGHTA and CDR2 is FQGNSA in the germline V gene. Trimming cost V 5 bases and J 0 bases; bases outside gene matches: 11. The CDR3 sequence is CASSPTWTSGVSSYNEQFF. The CDR3 DNA sequence: TGTGCCAGCAGCCCTACTTGGACTAGCGGGGTGAGCTCCTACAATGAGCAGTTCTTC.

This sequence joins TRBV19 and TRBJ2-3; D may be TRBD1 (5 bases). This CDR3 spans 15 amino acids. Germline lookup yields CDR1 LNHDA and CDR2 SQIVND (reference sequence). The V gene lost 1 base and the J gene lost 1 base, with 9 bases spanning the gap. The CDR3, as DNA: TGTGCCAGTAGTATAGGCAGGGCCGGCACAGATACGCAGTATTTT. This codes for CASSIGRAGTDTQYF. Filled out from reference TRBV19 and TRBJ2-3, the complete variable domain reads DGGITQSPKYLFRKEGQNVTLSCEQNLNHDAMYWYRQDPGQGLRLIYYSQIVNDFQKGDIAEGYSVSREKKESFPLTVTSAQKNPTAFYLCASSIGRAGTDTQYFGPGTRLTVL.

This clonotype came up many times. The rearrangement links TRBV6-2 or TRBV6-3 to TRBJ1-5, with a tentative D call TRBD1 (5 bases). Trimming took off 3 bases at V and 7 bases at J, with 13 bases between the two ends. The CDR3 spans 14 residues. CDR1 is MNHEY, CDR2 SVGEGT, per germline. Here the CDR3 reads CASSYFAGTQPQHF. The CDR3, as DNA: TGTGCCAGCAGTTATTTTGCAGGGACCCAGCCCCAGCATTTT.

This clonotype was seen ten or more times. The chain uses TRBV29-1 and TRBJ1-1, with D perhaps TRBD1 (6 bases). The CDR3 covers 14 residues. In germline, CDR1 is SQVTM, CDR2 ANQGSEA. The V end was cut by 4 bases, the J end by 4 bases, with 16 bases between. CDR3 loop: CSVGRGATITEAFF. As DNA, the CDR3 is TGCAGCGTTGGACGGGGGGCGACGATCACTGAAGCTTTCTTT.